This T cell receptor (beta chain) was sequenced for a study of identical twins. Whole-study results and caveats: Low generation-probability sequences were in excess among twin-shared out-of-frame alpha sequences.

TCRdb called the 5' RACE reads again in MiXCR, with one record for every CDR3 protein. The data contain 150,000 or so distinct CDR3 sequences, under 4.5% of them singletons. The CDR3 sequence is 14 residues long. The V and J ends lost 5 bases and 3 bases respectively, with 13 bases between them. Germline CDR1 and CDR2: SSHAT and FNYEAQ (reference sequence). About this clonotype itself: What it recognizes is unknown.

This rearrangement joins TRBV7-7 to TRBJ2-5, with D uncertain. The source of this sequence is a man younger than 35 in good health. Sequencing input: memory T cells sorted from blood. The CDR3 DNA reads as TGTGCCAGCAGCCCAGGATCCCATAAAGAGACCCAGTACTTC. It is translated as CASSPGSHKETQYF.